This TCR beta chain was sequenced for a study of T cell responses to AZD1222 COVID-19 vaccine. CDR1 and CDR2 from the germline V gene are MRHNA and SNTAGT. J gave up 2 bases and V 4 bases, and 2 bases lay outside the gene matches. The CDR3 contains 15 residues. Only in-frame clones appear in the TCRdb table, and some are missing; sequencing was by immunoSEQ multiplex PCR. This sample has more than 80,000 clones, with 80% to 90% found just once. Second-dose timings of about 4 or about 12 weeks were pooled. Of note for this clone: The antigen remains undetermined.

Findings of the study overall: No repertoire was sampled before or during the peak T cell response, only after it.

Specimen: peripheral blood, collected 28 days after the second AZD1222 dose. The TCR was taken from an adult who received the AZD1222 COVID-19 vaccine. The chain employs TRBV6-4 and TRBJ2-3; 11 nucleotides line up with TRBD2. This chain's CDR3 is CASSVSGGATDTQYF. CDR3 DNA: TGTGCCAGCAGTGTTAGCGGGGGGGCCACAGATACGCAGTATTTT.